This T cell receptor (beta chain) comes out of a study of OX40 agonist ivuxolimab in advanced cancers. Study overall: Partial responses were achieved by three patients, of whom one had hepatocellular carcinoma and two had cutaneous melanoma.

The germline V and J ends were trimmed by 0 bases and 10 bases, with 10 bases remaining between them. CDR3 length: 12 residues. Looked up from germline, CDR1 is SGHDT and CDR2 is YYEEEE. Sequencing was performed with immunoSEQ multiplex PCR; in TCRdb, only in-frame clones are kept and a portion is missing. The sample lists about 66,000 clones; about nine tenths were seen once. The chain uses TRBV5-6 and TRBJ1-1; TRBD1 is a possible D gene (6 bases). The TCR was taken from an adult with an advanced solid tumor such as melanoma, head and neck, liver or kidney cancer. Specimen: CD4+ or CD8+ T cells sorted from blood, collected in a trial of the OX40 agonist ivuxolimab. CDR3 bases: TGTGCCAGCAGCTTGGAACAGGGTTTAGCTTTCTTT. This encodes CASSLEQGLAFF.